One sample yielded the 16 T cell receptor beta chains listed below, sequenced in a study of CD8 T cells in Susac syndrome (dated by TCRdb to the late 2010s). Receptor libraries were prepared by the immunoSEQ multiplex PCR assay. RNA was extracted using the RNeasy kit, and roughly 0.45 to 1 microgram was reverse transcribed with random hexamers. TCRdb's own reprocessing of the public reads used fastp at Q25 and MiXCR and kept productive beta chains. CDR3 protein sequences are deduplicated, and each keeps its most common genes and DNA. In this sample the table shows 200,000 or so distinct CDR3 sequences, about 95% of which occur a single time. Roughly 0.088% of the sample is in the top ten clones. The sample taken for sequencing was CD4+ T cells from PBMCs. The receptors were gathered from a human donor with multiple sclerosis.

This clonotype was found once. The chain employs TRBV10-3 and TRBJ2-6; D remains ambiguous. V dropped 3 bases and J dropped 0 bases, with 6 bases sitting between them. Germline V lookup: CDR1 ENHRY, CDR2 SYGVKD. There are 15 residues in the CDR3. This CDR3 reads CAISESNSGANVLTF. The CDR3 nucleotides are TGTGCCATCAGTGAATCCAACTCTGGGGCCAACGTCCTGACTTTC.

This chain connects TRBV12-3 or TRBV12-4 to TRBJ2-7; D unresolved. V shed 4 bases and J shed 4 bases, with 17 bases lying between them. This CDR3 spans 15 amino acids. CDR3 in amino acids: CASSSPQILDYEQYF. The DNA for the CDR3 is TGTGCCAGCAGTTCCCCCCAAATCCTTGATTACGAGCAGTACTTC.

The chain couples TRBV20-1 to TRBJ1-1, with a weak D call TRBD1 (5 bases). Germline CDR1 is DFQATT and CDR2 is SNEGSKA (reference sequence). There are 14 residues in the CDR3. Trimming cost V 4 bases and J 4 bases, with 16 bases left between them. For the CDR3, the DNA is TGCAGTGCTAAAATGGACACTCTGGGCACTGAAGCTTTCTTT. This codes for CSAKMDTLGTEAFF.

This chain uses TRBV4-1 with TRBJ2-3; 8 bases are a match to TRBD2. V was clipped by 0 bases and J by 1 base; unmatched bases: 9. Per germline, CDR1 MGHRA and CDR2 YSYEKL. The length of the CDR3 is 18 residues. CDR3 sequence (DNA): TGCGCCAGCAGCCAAGATGGGGTGGCGGGGGGACGCACAGATACGCAGTATTTT. It is translated as CASSQDGVAGGRTDTQYF.

The V and J genes are TRBV7-6 and TRBJ2-5, with 11 bases that match TRBD1. The CDR3 length is 18 residues. The germline V gene encodes CDR1 SGHVS and CDR2 FNYEAQ. Trimming cost V 4 bases and J 0 bases; bases outside gene matches: 10. In DNA, the CDR3 is TGTGCCAGCAGCTCCCATGGTCGGACAGGGGGCGACCAAGAGACCCAGTACTTC. Translation gives CASSSHGRTGGDQETQYF. The variable domain in full, with the rest retrieved from reference TRBV7-6 and TRBJ2-5, is GAGVSQSPRYKVTKRGQDVALRCDPISGHVSLYWYRQALGQGPEFLTYFNYEAQQDKSGLPNDRFSAERPEGSISTLTIQRTEQRDSAMYRCASSSHGRTGGDQETQYFGPGTRLLVL.

The chain links TRBV5-1 to TRBJ2-1; the D call may be TRBD1 or TRBD2 (6 bases each). CDR1 and CDR2 from the germline V gene are SGHRS and YFSETQ. V lost 4 bases to trimming and J lost 15 bases, with 17 bases between them. The CDR3 runs to 12 residues. The CDR3 DNA is TGCGCCAGCAGCGCTGGGGGGCCTGTTCTGTTCTTC. It encodes CASSAGGPVLFF. Together with reference TRBV5-1 and TRBJ2-1, the CDR3 gives the full variable domain: KAGVTQTPRYLIKTRGQQVTLSCSPISGHRSVSWYQQTPGQGLQFLFEYFSETQRNKGNFPGRFSGRQFSNSRSEMNVSTLELGDSALYLCASSAGGPVLFFGPGTRLTVL.

CDR3 nucleotide sequence: TGCAGCGTTGAAGATCTAGCGACAGAGCAGTTCTTC. Translated, it gives CSVEDLATEQFF. The chain uses TRBV29-1 and TRBJ2-1, with D perhaps TRBD2 (6 bases). The CDR3 has 12 amino acids. CDR1 and CDR2 from the germline V gene are SQVTM and ANQGSEA. The V and J ends lost 0 bases and 10 bases respectively, with 10 bases between them.

The chain links TRBV29-1 to TRBJ1-1, with TRBD1 matching over 8 bases. Germline V gene data show CDR1 as SQVTM and CDR2 as ANQGSEA. The CDR3 loop spans 13 amino acids. The J segment lost 1 base and the V segment lost 8 bases, leaving 6 bases of the junction unmatched. The CDR3 sequence is CSSLDRGNTEAFF. DNA of the CDR3: TGCAGCTCTCTAGACAGGGGGAACACTGAAGCTTTCTTT. The full variable domain, rest sourced from reference TRBV29-1 and TRBJ1-1, is SAVISQKPSRDICQRGTSLTIQCQVDSQVTMMFWYRQQPGQSLTLIATANQGSEATYESGFVIDKFPISRPNLTFSTLTVSNMSPEDSSIYLCSSLDRGNTEAFFGQGTRLTVV.

The chain is built from TRBV30 and TRBJ1-1; tentatively, D is TRBD1 (6 bases). This CDR3 region has 12 residues. Trimming took off 0 bases at V and 9 bases at J, with 11 bases between the two ends. CDR1 is GTSNPN, CDR2 SVGIG, per germline (reference sequence). CDR3 nucleotides: TGTGCCTGGAGTGTACAAGGGGGTAAAGCTTTCTTT. It is translated as CAWSVQGGKAFF. Complete variable domain (other parts from reference TRBV30 and TRBJ1-1): SQTIHQWPATLVQPVGSPLSLECTVEGTSNPNLYWYRQAAGRGLQLLFYSVGIGQISSEVPQNLSASRPQDRQFILSSKKLLLSDSGFYLCAWSVQGGKAFFGQGTRLTVV.

V usage is TRBV12-3 or TRBV12-4 and J usage is TRBJ1-4; 8 bases are shared with TRBD1. With 9 bases clipped from V and 7 bases from J, the junction kept 7 bases outside the gene matches. The CDR3 loop spans 13 amino acids. The CDR3 loop reads CASKDRVVEKLFF. The CDR3 region has the DNA TGTGCCAGTAAGGACAGGGTGGTTGAAAAACTGTTTTTT.

J is TRBJ1-2 and V is TRBV18; D gene uncertain. The germline V gene encodes CDR1 KGHSH and CDR2 LQKENI. Deletions cut 5 bases from V and 2 bases from J, with 9 bases between. This CDR3 has 13 residues. CDR3 in DNA: TGTGCCAGCTCATCGACGGAAAACTATGGCTACACCTTC. It encodes CASSSTENYGYTF.

This sequence joins TRBV12-3 or TRBV12-4 and TRBJ2-7, with D maybe TRBD2 (5 bases). Trimming cost V 6 bases and J 4 bases, with 16 bases left between them. The CDR3 contains 14 residues. The CDR3 DNA reads as TGTGCCAGCAGCCCTCCGGGAAGGATATACGAGCAGTACTTC. Amino acids: CASSPPGRIYEQYF.

The CDR3 region has the DNA TGTGCCAGCAGCCAAGCTAGCGGGAGCACCGGGGAGCTGTTTTTT. It translates to CASSQASGSTGELFF. The gene calls are TRBV3-1 and TRBJ2-2; TRBD2 matches at 10 bases. Germline assignment: CDR1 LGHDT and CDR2 YNNKEL (reference sequence). The CDR3 is 15 residues long. Trimming took 1 base from V and 4 from J; bases not matched to a gene: 0.

This chain uses TRBV12-3 or TRBV12-4 with TRBJ1-2; no reliable D call. The CDR3 totals 11 residues. V was cut by 4 bases and J by 4 bases, with 4 bases left in between. DNA of the CDR3: TGTGCCAGCAGTTCCAGCTATGGCTACACCTTC. This sequence encodes CASSSSYGYTF.

The chain recombines TRBV27 with TRBJ1-5, with no clear D. V was shortened by 5 bases and J by 0 bases, with 14 bases between the two germline ends. Looked up from germline, CDR1 is MNHEY and CDR2 is SMNVEV (reference sequence). The length of the CDR3 is 16 residues. The CDR3 sequence: CASSPYSRYSNQPQHF. The CDR3 region has the DNA TGTGCCAGCAGTCCCTACAGCCGTTATAGCAATCAGCCCCAGCATTTT.

V usage is TRBV20-1 and J usage is TRBJ2-3; 9 bases agree with TRBD2. V was pared by 3 bases and J by 11 bases, with 9 bases of the junction left unmatched. From germline, CDR1 is DFQATT and CDR2 SNEGSKA (reference sequence). This CDR3 has 13 amino acids. CDR3 sequence (DNA): TGCAGTGCTAGGTTAGCGGGAGTGCGTGTGCAGTATTTT. Its protein is CSARLAGVRVQYF.